Here is one T cell receptor (beta chain) with its context. The target antigen is unknown. The CDR3 is 13 residues long. Germline CDR1 is MNHEY and CDR2 is SVGAGI. Trimming took off 2 bases at V and 6 bases at J, with 8 bases between the two ends. These data come from a study of cytomegalovirus exposure and HLA in healthy donors. General study points: A missense DCLRE1C variant was associated with V- and J-gene trimming of TCR beta chains in a later analysis, and an independent cohort replicated the association. The authors assumed roughly uniform sequencing depth across donors for presence/absence analyses.

13 Jbeta primers and 60 Vbeta primers were used for the PCR. Generated by immunoSEQ multiplex PCR, the TCRdb table keeps only in-frame clones and is missing some. Here the sample spans under 200,000 clones, 87% being singletons. This TCR came from a woman in her twenties or thirties in good health and CMV-seronegative. The chain employs TRBV6-5 and TRBJ2-1; D is ambiguous. The sample taken for sequencing was PBMCs. The CDR3 loop reads CASSYGPINEQFF. DNA of the CDR3: TGTGCCAGCAGTTACGGGCCCATCAATGAGCAGTTCTTC.